A single sample gave rise to the 11 T cell receptor beta chains below, sequenced in a study of T cell responses to AZD1222 COVID-19 vaccine. Sequencing was performed with immunoSEQ multiplex PCR; in TCRdb, only in-frame clones are kept and a portion is missing. Altogether approximately 150,000 clones are present, more than 85% being singletons, with the ten largest covering 2% to 2.5%. The sequenced sample was peripheral blood, obtained on day 0 of AZD1222 vaccination. The receptors were sampled from an adult in good health.

The chain uses TRBV5-3 and TRBJ2-2; possibly TRBD2 for D (5 bases). TRBV5-3 carries the ORF label, with uncertain function. The CDR3 has 16 residues. Trimming took off 0 bases at V and 0 bases at J, with 9 bases between the two ends. For the CDR3, the DNA is TGTGCCAGAAGCTTGGATGAGGGAGCGAACACCGGGGAGCTGTTTTTT. The encoded protein is CARSLDEGANTGELFF.

The rearrangement joins TRBV13 to TRBJ2-7; the match to TRBD1 covers 12 bases. The CDR3 consists of 15 residues. V lost 5 bases and J lost 6; bases outside the gene matches: 8. Germline lookup yields CDR1 PRHDT and CDR2 FYEKMQ (reference sequence). The CDR3 nucleotides are TGTGCCAGCAGCCGGGACAGGGGGCGCCCGGGCGAGCAGTACTTC. It is translated as CASSRDRGRPGEQYF.

This sequence joins TRBV3-1 (or the pseudogene TRBV3-2) and TRBJ1-5, with D possibly being TRBD1 (5 bases). This CDR3 has 14 amino acids. V lost 1 base and J lost 6, with 10 bases in between. Per the germline V gene, CDR1 is LGHDT and CDR2 is YNNKEL (reference sequence). This CDR3 is CASSQAGGRQPQHF. CDR3 sequence (DNA): TGTGCCAGCAGCCAAGCGGGGGGACGTCAGCCCCAGCATTTT.

The rearrangement joins TRBV18 to TRBJ2-7; TRBD1 matches at 9 bases. Germline V CDR1 and CDR2: KGHSH, LQKENI. This CDR3 region has 14 residues. The V segment lost 4 bases and the J segment 5 bases; nucleotides outside the gene matches: 6. The CDR3 protein is CASSLRQGEDEQYF. The CDR3 DNA reads as TGTGCCAGCTCACTTAGACAGGGGGAGGACGAGCAGTACTTC.

The CDR3 bases are TGTGCCAGCAGCTTACAGGGGGCGAAGCCCCAGCATTTT. Translated, it gives CASSLQGAKPQHF. This chain joins TRBV7-8 and TRBJ1-5, with TRBD1 matching over 8 bases. With V trimmed by 2 bases and J by 8 bases, 2 bases remained unmatched. The CDR3 has 13 amino acids. The V gene's germline CDR1 is SGHVS and CDR2 FQNEAQ.

The CDR3 region is CASRQGAGNQPQHF. The CDR3 DNA follows: TGTGCCAGTCGACAGGGGGCCGGCAATCAGCCCCAGCATTTT. The chain joins TRBV19 to TRBJ1-5, with 10 bases fitting TRBD1. The CDR3 is 14 amino acids. CDR1 and CDR2 from the germline V gene are LNHDA and SQIVND (reference sequence). The V and J ends lost 8 bases and 2 bases, in that order; junction bases with no gene match: 3. The variable domain in full, completed from reference TRBV19 and TRBJ1-5, reads DGGITQSPKYLFRKEGQNVTLSCEQNLNHDAMYWYRQDPGQGLRLIYYSQIVNDFQKGDIAEGYSVSREKKESFPLTVTSAQKNPTAFYLCASRQGAGNQPQHFGDGTRLSIL.

This rearrangement joins TRBV4-3 to TRBJ2-3, with 7 bases aligning to TRBD2. Germline-derived CDR1 and CDR2 are LGHNA and YSLEER. With V trimmed by 1 base and J by 5 bases, 9 bases remained unmatched. This CDR3 has 16 residues. The CDR3 DNA follows: TGCGCCAGCAGCCAAGGGGTAGCGGGTTGGGTAGATACGCAGTATTTT. Protein: CASSQGVAGWVDTQYF.

The V gene is TRBV9, the J gene TRBJ1-5, with TRBD1 as a possible D gene (6 bases). The germline CDR1 and CDR2 sequences are SGDLS and YYNGEE. Trimming cost V 4 bases and J 10 bases, with 24 bases left between them. This CDR3 contains 16 residues. The CDR3: CASSPGSGALFSPQHF. In DNA form, the CDR3 reads TGTGCCAGCAGCCCAGGGTCGGGGGCGTTGTTCAGCCCCCAGCATTTT.

This clone was detected only once. V and J are TRBV5-6 and TRBJ1-6; TRBD1 is a possible D gene (5 bases). V was cut by 0 bases and J by 5 bases, with 6 bases left in between. This CDR3 has 14 amino acids. Germline V gene sequence: CDR1 SGHDT, CDR2 YYEEEE. The CDR3 DNA reads as TGTGCCAGCAGCTTGGGAGGGGATAATTCACCCCTCCACTTT. Protein product: CASSLGGDNSPLHF.

This sequence joins TRBV11-2 and TRBJ2-5; tentatively, D is TRBD2 (6 bases). Germline V gives CDR1 SGHAT, CDR2 FQNNGV. The CDR3 is 15 residues long. Trimming pared 3 bases from V and 2 bases from J, leaving 13 bases between. Written as DNA, the CDR3 is TGTGCCAGCAGCTTCTTGGGGGACTTTCAAGAGACCCAGTACTTC. Its translation: CASSFLGDFQETQYF.

This chain joins TRBV10-3 and TRBJ1-6, with TRBD1 matching over 7 bases. The CDR3 runs 13 residues. Germline values: CDR1 ENHRY, CDR2 SYGVKD. Losses at the gene ends were 7 bases for V and 9 bases for J; bases not matched to a gene: 6. CDR3 DNA sequence: TGTGCCATCAAACAGGGGAGAGGTTCACCCCTCCACTTT. Encoded protein: CAIKQGRGSPLHF.